Shown below are 7 T cell receptor beta chains from a single sample sequenced in a study of T cells in Graves' hyperthyroidism and ophthalmopathy (dated by TCRdb to between 2018 and 2021). Libraries came from multiplex PCR. The run used an Illumina HiSeq 2000. TCR beta CDR3 regions were amplified from RNA transcripts. A first-round RT-PCR of the TCR CDR3 used the HTBI primer set with the Qiagen OneStep RT-PCR kit. TCRdb reran the public reads through fastp at Q25 and MiXCR, keeping productive beta chains. Rows are unified per CDR3 protein, each entry keeping the most common DNA and genes. Recorded for this sample are some 270,000 distinct CDR3 sequences; around 25% of them occurred a single time. The top ten constitute about a third of the sample. The sample taken for sequencing was blood. Every receptor here comes from a woman between 35 and 50 years old with Graves' ophthalmopathy.

On this clonotype: A much larger clone lies a single base off, so this may be a read error. The chain recombines TRBV25-1 with TRBJ1-5; possible D gene TRBD1, 6 bases. This CDR3 is built from 14 residues. Trimming left V 6 bases short and J 3 bases short, with 12 bases between. The germline V gene has CDR1 MGHDK and CDR2 SYGVNS. The CDR3 sequence is CASSGGGLNQPQHF. The CDR3 DNA follows: TGTGCCAGCAGCGGCGGGGGCCTCAATCAGCCCCAGCATTTT.

The chain employs TRBV28 and TRBJ2-5, with D perhaps matching TRBD2 (5 bases). Germline assignment: CDR1 MDHEN and CDR2 SYDVKM. The V and J ends lost 6 bases and 1 base respectively, with 15 bases between them. This CDR3 comprises 15 residues. The CDR3 DNA sequence: TGTGCCAGCAGCTTGGTGGTACTAGGCCAAGAGACCCAGTACTTC. Protein product: CASSLVVLGQETQYF.

Many counts were recorded for this clonotype. The J gene is TRBJ1-3, the V gene TRBV12-3 or TRBV12-4; possibly TRBD1 for D (5 bases). Trimming left V 5 bases short and J 0 bases short, with 8 bases between. The CDR3 length is 14 residues. CDR3 sequence (DNA): TGTGCCAGCAGTCGGGACGGCTCTGGAAACACCATATATTTT. Protein sequence: CASSRDGSGNTIYF.

The chain recombines TRBV6-1 with TRBJ2-7, with D tentatively TRBD1 (6 bases). Germline V CDR1 and CDR2: MNHNS, SASEGT. The CDR3 loop spans 13 amino acids. The V end lost 5 bases, the J end lost 1 base, and 9 bases lay between the germline ends. CDR3 amino acids: CASSRTDSYEQYF. The CDR3, as DNA: TGTGCCAGCAGTAGGACAGATTCCTACGAGCAGTACTTC.

This clonotype was counted a few times. The chain uses TRBV5-1 and TRBJ2-2; 7 nucleotides match TRBD1. The CDR3 contains 15 residues. Germline assignment: CDR1 SGHRS and CDR2 YFSETQ. V gave up 5 bases and J gave up 4 bases; unmatched junction bases: 8. In DNA, the CDR3 is TGCGCCAGCAGACGGGAACAGGGGACCACCGGGGAGCTGTTTTTT. Amino acid sequence: CASRREQGTTGELFF.

The table lists this clonotype with many counts. The chain recombines TRBV15 with TRBJ1-1; no reliable D call. Per germline, CDR1 LNHNV and CDR2 YYDKDF (reference sequence). The CDR3 covers 14 residues. Trimming cost V 2 bases and J 7 bases, with 14 bases left between them. This CDR3 reads CATSRLRDGFEAFF. The DNA of the CDR3 is TGTGCCACCAGCAGACTTAGAGATGGTTTTGAAGCTTTCTTT.

This clonotype was seen many times. The chain employs TRBV27 and TRBJ1-2; 9 bases align to TRBD1. The CDR3 has 15 amino acids. V was pared by 4 bases and J by 5 bases, with 8 bases of the junction left unmatched. Germline V lookup: CDR1 MNHEY, CDR2 SMNVEV (reference sequence). The CDR3 protein is CASSWTGTGIYGYTF. CDR3 coding DNA: TGTGCCAGCAGTTGGACCGGGACAGGGATTTATGGCTACACCTTC.